The count of the clone carrying this T cell receptor beta chain is one. As yet, its antigen is unknown. Carried by the TCR beta cDNA libraries were unique molecular identifiers. TCRdb processed the PCR reads anew with MiXCR; each CDR3 protein has one entry. Of 350,000 to 500,000 distinct CDR3 sequences in the sample, 39% were seen once. Germline V gene data show CDR1 as SGHKS and CDR2 as YYEKEE (reference sequence). CDR3 length: 14 amino acids. The V segment lost 4 bases and the J segment 8 bases; nucleotides outside the gene matches: 8. This record comes from a study of post-analysis software for immune sequencing data. Findings and limits, study-wide: Compared with controls, patients had more of 4 to 6 TRBV segments, including TRBV5-6, TRBV5-1 and TRBV20-1.

The chain joins TRBV5-5 to TRBJ1-4; 7 bases line up with TRBD1. The sequenced material came from blood. The receptor's source is a girl under 10 years old with multiple sclerosis. Here the CDR3 reads CASSKTGYREKLFF. The CDR3 DNA is TGTGCCAGCAGCAAGACAGGGTATCGGGAAAAACTGTTTTTT.